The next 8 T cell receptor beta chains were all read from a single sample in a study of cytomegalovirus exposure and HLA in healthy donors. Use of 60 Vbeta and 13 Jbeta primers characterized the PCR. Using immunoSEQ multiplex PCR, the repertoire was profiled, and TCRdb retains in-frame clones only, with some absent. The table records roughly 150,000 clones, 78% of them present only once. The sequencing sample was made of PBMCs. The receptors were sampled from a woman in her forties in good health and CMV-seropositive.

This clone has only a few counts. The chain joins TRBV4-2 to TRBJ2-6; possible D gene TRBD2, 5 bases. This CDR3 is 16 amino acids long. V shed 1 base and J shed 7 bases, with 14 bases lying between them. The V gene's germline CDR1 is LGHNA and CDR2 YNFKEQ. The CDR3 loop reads CASSQVLGVLANVLTF. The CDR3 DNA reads TGTGCCAGCAGCCAAGTCTTGGGAGTCCTAGCCAACGTCCTGACTTTC.

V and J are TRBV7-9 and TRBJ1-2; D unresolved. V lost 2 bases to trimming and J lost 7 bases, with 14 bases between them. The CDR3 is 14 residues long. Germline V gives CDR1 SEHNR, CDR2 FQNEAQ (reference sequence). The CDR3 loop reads CASSLNRGLGGYTF. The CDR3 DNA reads TGTGCCAGCAGCTTAAACCGAGGGCTAGGTGGCTACACCTTC.

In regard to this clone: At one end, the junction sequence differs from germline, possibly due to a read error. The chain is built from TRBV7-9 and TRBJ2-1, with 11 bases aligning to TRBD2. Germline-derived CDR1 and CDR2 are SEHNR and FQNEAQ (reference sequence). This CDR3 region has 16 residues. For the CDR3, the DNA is TGTTCCAGCAGCTCAAGACTAGCGGGGCGCGCCAATGAGCAGTTCTTC. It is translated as CSSSSRLAGRANEQFF.

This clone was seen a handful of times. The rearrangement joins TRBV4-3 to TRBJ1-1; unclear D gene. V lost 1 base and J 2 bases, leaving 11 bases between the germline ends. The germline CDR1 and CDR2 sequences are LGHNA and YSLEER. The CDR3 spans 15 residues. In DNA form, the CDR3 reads TGCGCCAGCAGCCAAGGAAAGCGGGGTAACACTGAAGCTTTCTTT. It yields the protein CASSQGKRGNTEAFF.

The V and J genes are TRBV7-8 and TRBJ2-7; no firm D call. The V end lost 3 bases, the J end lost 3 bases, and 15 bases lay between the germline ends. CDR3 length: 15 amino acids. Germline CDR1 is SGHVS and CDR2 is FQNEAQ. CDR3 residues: CASSFRDTALYEQYF. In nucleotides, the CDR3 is TGTGCCAGCAGCTTTCGTGACACAGCCCTCTACGAGCAGTACTTC.

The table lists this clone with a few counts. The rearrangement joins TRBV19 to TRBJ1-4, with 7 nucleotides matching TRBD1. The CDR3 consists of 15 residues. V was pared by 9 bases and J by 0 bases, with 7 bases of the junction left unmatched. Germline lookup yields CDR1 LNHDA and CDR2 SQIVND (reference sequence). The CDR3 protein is CASRGQDATNEKLFF. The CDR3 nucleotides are TGTGCCAGCCGCGGACAGGATGCAACTAATGAAAAACTGTTTTTT.

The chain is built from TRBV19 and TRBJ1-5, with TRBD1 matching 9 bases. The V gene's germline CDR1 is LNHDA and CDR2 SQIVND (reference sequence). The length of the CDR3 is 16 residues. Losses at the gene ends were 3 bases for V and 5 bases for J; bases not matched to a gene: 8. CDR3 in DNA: TGTGCCAGTAGTATCTTTGAGGGACAGGGCTATCAGCCCCAGCATTTT. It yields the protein CASSIFEGQGYQPQHF.

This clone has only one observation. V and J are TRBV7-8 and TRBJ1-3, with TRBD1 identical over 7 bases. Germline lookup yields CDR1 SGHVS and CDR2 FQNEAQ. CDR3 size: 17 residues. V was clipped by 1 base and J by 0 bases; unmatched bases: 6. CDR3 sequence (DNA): TGTGCCAGCAGCTTAGTGGTGACAGGGAGCTCTGGAAACACCATATATTTT. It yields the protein CASSLVVTGSSGNTIYF. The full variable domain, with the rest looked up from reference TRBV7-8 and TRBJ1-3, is GAGVSQSPRYKVAKRGQDVALRCDPISGHVSLFWYQQALGQGPEFLTYFQNEAQLDKSGLPSDRFFAERPEGSVSTLKIQRTQQEDSAVYLCASSLVVTGSSGNTIYFGEGSWLTVV.